Presented here are 31 T cell receptor beta chains from one specimen sequenced in a study of blood T cell repertoires in COVID-19. TCRdb keeps only in-frame clones here, not all; method: immunoSEQ multiplex PCR. The profile covers 170,000 or so clones, with around 84% appearing a single time and approximately 7% taken by the ten largest. The sample comprised peripheral blood. Receptors originate from a middle-aged man with active or convalescent COVID-19.

This clone was counted ten times or more. This chain uses TRBV6-2 or TRBV6-3 with TRBJ1-5, with D perhaps TRBD1 (6 bases). The germline gives CDR1 MNHEY, CDR2 SVGEGT. V was shortened by 2 bases and J by 4 bases, with 12 bases between the two germline ends. The CDR3 extends over 15 amino acids. CDR3 in amino acids: CASSYSRGRNQPQHF. The CDR3 coding sequence is TGTGCCAGCAGTTACAGCAGGGGTAGGAATCAGCCCCAGCATTTT.

The chain links TRBV19 to TRBJ1-1, with no clear D. Trimming pared 3 bases from V and 1 base from J, leaving 12 bases between. The CDR3 consists of 15 residues. Looked up from germline, CDR1 is LNHDA and CDR2 is SQIVND (reference sequence). CDR3 amino acids: CASSMFAATNTEAFF. The DNA of the CDR3 is TGTGCCAGTAGTATGTTCGCCGCTACGAACACTGAAGCTTTCTTT.

This chain links TRBV3-1 (or the pseudogene TRBV3-2) with TRBJ2-3; TRBD2 matches at 9 bases. The CDR3 has 16 residues. Germline lookup yields CDR1 LGHDT and CDR2 YNNKEL (reference sequence). V lost 2 bases to trimming and J lost 3 bases; unmatched junction nucleotides: 6. For the CDR3, the DNA is TGTGCCAGCAGCCAATTTGCGGGGGGGGGAACAGATACGCAGTATTTT. Residues: CASSQFAGGGTDTQYF.

This clone showed up just a few times. The rearrangement joins TRBV11-2 to TRBJ1-1; maybe TRBD1 (5 bases). The germline CDR1 and CDR2 sequences are SGHAT and FQNNGV. The CDR3 covers 14 residues. Trimming took 0 bases from V and 10 from J, leaving 15 bases between them. The CDR3 loop is CASSLDPGRGVAFF. The CDR3 region has the DNA TGTGCCAGCAGCTTAGACCCCGGACGGGGGGTAGCTTTCTTT.

The chain joins TRBV7-9 to TRBJ2-1; 10 bases are a match to TRBD2. Per the germline V gene, CDR1 is SEHNR and CDR2 is FQNEAQ (reference sequence). The CDR3 has 14 residues. Trimming at V came to 6 bases and at J to 3 bases, leaving 2 bases not matched to a gene. In DNA, the CDR3 is TGTGCCAGCAGAGAGCGGGAGGGCTACAATGAGCAGTTCTTC. Protein sequence: CASREREGYNEQFF.

The rearrangement joins TRBV10-3 to TRBJ1-1, with TRBD1 as a possible D gene (6 bases). The CDR3 runs to 14 residues. V was trimmed by 7 bases and J by 6 bases, leaving 18 bases between them. The germline CDR1 and CDR2 sequences are ENHRY and SYGVKD. This CDR3 reads CAINPTREGAEAFF. The CDR3 bases are TGTGCCATCAACCCGACCCGAGAGGGGGCTGAAGCTTTCTTT.

V and J are TRBV6-2 or TRBV6-3 and TRBJ2-3, with 15 nucleotides matching TRBD2. CDR1 and CDR2 (germline): MNHEY, SVGEGT. Trimming at V came to 0 bases and at J to 5 bases, leaving 6 bases not matched to a gene. CDR3 length: 18 residues. CDR3 coding DNA: TGTGCCAGCAGTTACTCCAGGACTAGCGGGGGGGCCGGAGATACGCAGTATTTT. Its translation: CASSYSRTSGGAGDTQYF.

The V call is TRBV9, the J call TRBJ1-2; TRBD1 aligns across 9 bases. After removal of 0 bases from V and 6 bases from J, the junction contained 3 bases not matched to a gene. The CDR3 has 14 amino acids. CDR1 and CDR2 (germline): SGDLS, YYNGEE. Here the CDR3 reads CASSVVTGGNGYTF. The CDR3 DNA reads TGTGCCAGCAGCGTAGTGACAGGGGGAAATGGCTACACCTTC.

The table lists this clone with a few counts. The chain links TRBV27 to TRBJ2-7; D is perhaps TRBD1 (6 bases). The ends were cut back, 6 bases at V and 4 bases at J, with 16 bases in the middle. This CDR3 spans 14 amino acids. Germline CDR1 and CDR2: MNHEY and SMNVEV (reference sequence). CDR3 in amino acids: CASSLRDNQYEQYF. CDR3 in DNA: TGTGCCAGCAGCCTCCGGGACAATCAATACGAGCAGTACTTC.

V and J are TRBV29-1 and TRBJ2-1, with D maybe TRBD2 (6 bases). Trimming removed 7 bases at V and 6 bases at J, with 19 bases between. Germline V lookup: CDR1 SQVTM, CDR2 ANQGSEA. The CDR3 length is 14 residues. The chain's CDR3 is CSARRTGTSNEQFF. The CDR3 bases are TGCAGCGCAAGAAGAACCGGGACTTCCAATGAGCAGTTCTTC.

This chain joins TRBV4-3 and TRBJ2-1; the match to TRBD2 covers 10 bases. CDR3 length: 17 amino acids. Germline V gene sequence: CDR1 LGHNA, CDR2 YSLEER. Trimming at V came to 1 base and at J to 4 bases, leaving 7 bases not matched to a gene. CDR3: CASSQATGLAFYNEQFF. CDR3 coding DNA: TGCGCCAGCAGCCAAGCCACGGGACTAGCGTTTTACAATGAGCAGTTCTTC.

The chain recombines TRBV18 with TRBJ1-4; D gene ambiguous. Per germline, CDR1 KGHSH and CDR2 LQKENI. CDR3 size: 13 residues. Trimming took 5 bases from V and 4 from J, leaving 8 bases between them. The CDR3 sequence: CASSEALNEKLFF. The CDR3 nucleotides read TGTGCCAGCTCAGAGGCCCTTAATGAAAAACTGTTTTTT. The full variable domain, completed using reference TRBV18 and TRBJ1-4, is NAGVMQNPRHLVRRRGQEARLRCSPMKGHSHVYWYRQLPEEGLKFMVYLQKENIIDESGMPKERFSAEFPKEGPSILRIQQVVRGDSAAYFCASSEALNEKLFFGSGTQLSVL.

The chain uses TRBV3-1 (or the pseudogene TRBV3-2) and TRBJ1-3; D is uncertain. Germline V gene data show CDR1 as LGHDT and CDR2 as YNNKEL (reference sequence). The V gene lost 1 base and the J gene lost 4 bases, with 17 bases spanning the gap. The CDR3 extends over 17 amino acids. The CDR3, as DNA: TGTGCCAGCAGCCAAGGCCTCCCCTCCGGAGAGGGAAACACCATATATTTT. The encoded protein is CASSQGLPSGEGNTIYF.

The chain is built from TRBV5-1 and TRBJ2-1, with D possibly TRBD2 on 5 matching bases. Germline V gene sequence: CDR1 SGHRS, CDR2 YFSETQ. This CDR3 spans 13 amino acids. Deletions cut 6 bases from V and 8 bases from J, with 15 bases between. The CDR3 reads CASKTNWEDEQFF. As DNA, the CDR3 is TGCGCCAGCAAGACTAATTGGGAAGATGAGCAGTTCTTC.

This clone was picked up a small number of times. The chain uses TRBV11-2 and TRBJ2-7; tentatively, D is TRBD1 (5 bases). V lost 1 base to trimming and J lost 0 bases, with 13 bases between them. This CDR3 comprises 16 residues. The germline CDR1 and CDR2 sequences are SGHAT and FQNNGV. The CDR3 sequence is CASSLVQGTSSYEQYF. In DNA, the CDR3 is TGTGCCAGCAGCTTAGTCCAGGGAACGAGCTCCTACGAGCAGTACTTC.

V is TRBV9 and J is TRBJ1-2; no reliable D call. With 4 bases removed from V and 8 bases from J, the gap between germline ends came to 18 bases. CDR1 is SGDLS and CDR2 is YYNGEE in the germline V gene. The CDR3 sequence is 14 residues long. CDR3 sequence (DNA): TGTGCCAGCAGCTTGGTGGGGAGCGGGAGAGGCTACACCTTC. Its translation is CASSLVGSGRGYTF.

In this sample, this clone turned up once. The chain links TRBV9 to TRBJ1-2, with TRBD1 matching 9 bases. The CDR3 spans 14 residues. Germline V gene sequence: CDR1 SGDLS, CDR2 YYNGEE. J gave up 3 bases and V 3 bases, and 3 bases lay outside the gene matches. DNA for the CDR3: TGTGCCAGCAGCGCTAGGACAGGGGACTATGGCTACACCTTC. Its translation is CASSARTGDYGYTF. The full variable domain, its missing parts supplied by reference TRBV9 and TRBJ1-2, is DSGVTQTPKHLITATGQRVTLRCSPRSGDLSVYWYQQSLDQGLQFLIQYYNGEERAKGNILERFSAQQFPDLHSELNLSSLELGDSALYFCASSARTGDYGYTFGSGTRLTVV.

V usage is TRBV9 and J usage is TRBJ2-2, with TRBD2 matching over 8 bases. Germline CDR1 SGDLS, CDR2 YYNGEE. The CDR3 totals 15 residues. Unmatched junction bases numbered 8, after V lost 4 bases and J lost 6 bases. In DNA form, the CDR3 reads TGTGCCAGCAGCCCCCGGACTAGCTCCTCCGGGGAGCTGTTTTTT. Translation: CASSPRTSSSGELFF. Variable domain in full (rest from reference TRBV9 and TRBJ2-2): DSGVTQTPKHLITATGQRVTLRCSPRSGDLSVYWYQQSLDQGLQFLIQYYNGEERAKGNILERFSAQQFPDLHSELNLSSLELGDSALYFCASSPRTSSSGELFFGEGSRLTVL.

This clone was counted a few times. This chain links TRBV6-5 with TRBJ1-1, with D perhaps matching TRBD1 (5 bases). Germline V gives CDR1 MNHEY, CDR2 SVGAGI. Trimming shortened V by 1 base and J by 5 bases, and 8 bases separated the two germline ends. The CDR3 spans 13 residues. CDR3 nucleotides: TGTGCCAGCAGTTACTTTGCAGGGACTGAAGCTTTCTTT. This codes for CASSYFAGTEAFF.

V usage is TRBV5-5 and J usage is TRBJ2-5, with 9 bases identical to TRBD2. The CDR3 consists of 14 residues. The J segment lost 5 bases and the V segment lost 4 bases, leaving 6 bases of the junction unmatched. Looked up from germline, CDR1 is SGHKS and CDR2 is YYEKEE (reference sequence). The DNA for the CDR3 is TGTGCCAGCAGCGGGGGACTAGCTGTCGAGACCCAGTACTTC. It translates to CASSGGLAVETQYF. Together with reference TRBV5-5 and TRBJ2-5, the CDR3 gives the full variable domain: DAGVTQSPTHLIKTRGQQVTLRCSPISGHKSVSWYQQVLGQGPQFIFQYYEKEERGRGNFPDRFSARQFPNYSSELNVNALLLGDSALYLCASSGGLAVETQYFGPGTRLLVL.

This clone has just a few counts. The V call is TRBV5-4, the J call TRBJ1-1, with 9 bases matching TRBD1. The germline CDR1 and CDR2 sequences are SGHNT and YYREEE (reference sequence). Trimming at V came to 0 bases and at J to 7 bases, leaving 19 bases not matched to a gene. CDR3 length equals 19 residues. CDR3 protein: CASSLAYRRDRDAQGEAFF. The CDR3 region has the DNA TGTGCCAGCAGCTTGGCCTATAGGCGGGACAGGGACGCGCAAGGTGAAGCTTTCTTT.

The chain has TRBV20-1 and TRBJ2-7; perhaps TRBD2 as D (5 bases). The CDR3 totals 11 residues. Germline V gene lookup returns CDR1 DFQATT and CDR2 SNEGSKA (reference sequence). V lost 6 bases and J 3 bases, leaving 9 bases between the germline ends. CDR3 protein: CSARGGYEQYF. CDR3 DNA sequence: TGCAGTGCGCGCGGAGGCTACGAGCAGTACTTC.

This clone has at least ten counts. V and J are TRBV18 and TRBJ1-2; 9 bases are a match to TRBD1. There are 15 residues in the CDR3. The germline V gene has CDR1 KGHSH and CDR2 LQKENI. The V gene end was trimmed by 3 bases and the J gene end by 5 bases; junction bases not matched to a gene: 7. The CDR3 loop reads CASSPSGQGLYGYTF. CDR3 in DNA: TGTGCCAGCTCACCTTCCGGACAGGGGTTATATGGCTACACCTTC.

The chain carries TRBV7-9 and TRBJ2-2; 7 positions agree with TRBD1. The germline CDR1 and CDR2 sequences are SEHNR and FQNEAQ (reference sequence). J gave up 1 base and V 1 base, and 3 bases lay outside the gene matches. The CDR3 has 16 residues. CDR3: CASSLVWTGNTGELFF. The CDR3, as DNA: TGTGCCAGCAGCTTAGTATGGACAGGGAACACCGGGGAGCTGTTTTTT. Supplemented by reference TRBV7-9 and TRBJ2-2, the full variable domain reads DTGVSQNPRHKITKRGQNVTFRCDPISEHNRLYWYRQTLGQGPEFLTYFQNEAQLEKSRLLSDRFSAERPKGSFSTLEIQRTEQGDSAMYLCASSLVWTGNTGELFFGEGSRLTVL.

V gene TRBV1 combines with J gene TRBJ2-3; the tabulated D call, TRBD2, remains unverified against the DNA. TRBV1 is listed as a pseudogene. The CDR3 runs to 16 residues. CDR3 sequence reads: CTSSLIGSGGRYTQYF. In DNA form, the CDR3 reads TGCACCAGCAGCCTCATCGGGTCGGGAGGGCGATATACGCAGTATTTT.

The chain joins TRBV20-1 to TRBJ2-7; no clear D. The CDR3 loop spans 11 amino acids. Germline-derived CDR1 and CDR2 are DFQATT and SNEGSKA (reference sequence). CDR3 coding DNA: TGCAGCCTCCGGTCGGGTCACGAGCAGTACTTC. This codes for CSLRSGHEQYF.

The genes are TRBV9 and TRBJ1-1; 7 bases are a match to TRBD1. Germline loops: CDR1 SGDLS, CDR2 YYNGEE. CDR3 length: 14 residues. Trimming took 4 bases from V and 0 from J; bases not matched to a gene: 3. For the CDR3, the DNA is TGTGCCAGCAGCCCGACAGGGATGAACACTGAAGCTTTCTTT. It is translated as CASSPTGMNTEAFF.

The chain is built from TRBV7-8 and TRBJ2-2; D is possibly TRBD2 (5 bases). V was shortened by 3 bases and J by 0 bases, with 17 bases between the two germline ends. This CDR3 has 18 amino acids. The germline V gene has CDR1 SGHVS and CDR2 FQNEAQ. The CDR3 spells CASSFPGSPPANTGELFF. CDR3 bases: TGTGCCAGCAGCTTCCCGGGGTCCCCCCCCGCGAACACCGGGGAGCTGTTTTTT.

This chain links TRBV4-3 with TRBJ1-1; D ambiguous. Germline V gene lookup returns CDR1 LGHNA and CDR2 YSLEER. The CDR3 has 13 amino acids. The germline V and J ends were trimmed by 3 bases and 3 bases, with 8 bases remaining between them. Here the CDR3 DNA reads TGCGCCAGCAGCCAGGGCCCTGACACTGAAGCTTTCTTT. Translated, it gives CASSQGPDTEAFF.

V usage is TRBV6-4 and J usage is TRBJ1-1; no definite D call. The CDR3 runs 13 residues. In germline, CDR1 is MRHNA, CDR2 SNTAGT. Trimming took 5 bases from V and 5 from J, leaving 12 bases between them. The DNA of the CDR3 is TGTGCCAGCAGTTGGACCTCGGGGACTGAAGCTTTCTTT. Translation gives CASSWTSGTEAFF.

V and J are TRBV2 and TRBJ2-3; tentatively, D is TRBD2 (6 bases). The CDR3 is 15 amino acids. Trimming stripped 3 bases from V and 0 bases from J, with 10 bases between. The germline V gene encodes CDR1 SNHLY and CDR2 FYNNEI. The CDR3 is CASSERGLSTDTQYF. CDR3 bases: TGTGCCAGCAGTGAGCGCGGACTAAGCACAGATACGCAGTATTTT. The complete variable domain, with remaining parts taken from reference TRBV2 and TRBJ2-3, reads EPEVTQTPSHQVTQMGQEVILRCVPISNHLYFYWYRQILGQKVEFLVSFYNNEISEKSEIFDDQFSVERPDGSNFTLKIRSTKLEDSAMYFCASSERGLSTDTQYFGPGTRLTVL.